The T cell receptor beta chain described here comes from a study of a mutant IDH1 vaccine in newly diagnosed glioma. Study-level background: All eight of the vaccinations patients received fell in weeks 1, 3, 5, 7, 11, 15, 19 and 23.

The sample's time point: week 5, during vaccination. Vaccination used 300 ug of mutant IDH1 20-mer peptide per dose, with topical imiquimod. CDR1 and CDR2 from the germline V gene are SGHTS and YDEGEE. The CDR3 extends over 18 amino acids. J was trimmed by 5 bases and V by 0 bases; bases with no gene match: 15. As to this clone: Its antigen is unknown.

TCRdb keeps only in-frame clones here, not all; method: immunoSEQ multiplex PCR. This table has tens of thousands of clones, roughly 90% appearing once. This chain joins TRBV5-8 and TRBJ2-7; 9 bases align to TRBD1. Sequenced here: PBMCs, sampled from a glioma patient whose treatment included an IDH1 peptide vaccine. This clonotype originated in a man between 18 and 35 years old with glioma. CDR3 sequence: CASSLGRYRGQEKNEQYF. In nucleotides, the CDR3 is TGTGCCAGCAGCTTGGGGAGGTACAGGGGGCAAGAAAAAAACGAGCAGTACTTC.